This TCR beta chain came from a study of cytomegalovirus exposure and HLA in healthy donors (dated by TCRdb to the late 2010s). The study in broad terms: According to a later analysis, one platform produced both the roughly 120 validation repertoires and the 720 or so repertoires of the first cohort. The aim of the study was to test whether cataloging public T cell receptors could identify signatures of past pathogen exposure. Along with the roughly 670-subject first cohort, a separate validation cohort of around 110 different subjects was used. High-throughput TCR immunosequencing, statistical association of individual TCRs with disease status, and machine learning were combined to predict cytomegalovirus infection status. The research as a whole found: Most TCR sequences were observed very rarely across donors, whereas some public TCRs were present in many individuals. A later analysis had no HLA typing for the validation cohort, so co-occurrence there was scored across all 130 or so repertoires. In the study, 150 to 200 TCR beta chains were listed as associated with cytomegalovirus. Cytomegalovirus status was reported to be diagnosed by the classifier with high specificity and sensitivity in both the original and validation cohorts. A later analysis found that TCRs clustered in the first cohort also tended to co-occur in the approximately 120 validation repertoires, with 90% to 95% of cluster scores above 0. Three of the identified cytomegalovirus-associated TCR beta chains were confirmed in vitro to be specific for cytomegalovirus antigens. It was suggested by the authors that the approach could potentially be generalized to other disease states and immunological phenotypes.

Receptor libraries were prepared by the immunoSEQ multiplex PCR assay. In the source study's methods: A statistical classification framework was built to diagnose cytomegalovirus status from the catalog of TCR beta chain sequences. TCRdb took over this immuneACCESS table, retaining in-frame rearrangements with V and J assigned. Such tables are incomplete; in checked studies, under half of the missing clones stem from an unresolved V gene, and the remainder is unexplained. Clonal size and the V and J genes are those of that table, whereas D and trimming came from the DNA. This sample holds approximately 57,000 clones; approximately 95% were observed only once. Under 6.5% of the sample lies in the top ten. Turning to this clone: Its antigen remains unidentified. Base-call qualities are not available, and no considerably larger clone is one nucleotide away.

The donors were included in the validation cohort of 120 subjects, a group kept apart from the approximately 690-subject first cohort. CDR1 MRHNA and CDR2 SNTAGT were looked up in the germline V gene. Measured from the cysteine to the phenylalanine, the CDR3 is 14 residues long. The kept DNA is CDR3 alone, 42 bases in frame from the first base. The V and J ends are trimmed by 0 bases and 5 bases, leaving 10 bases between them. This clonotype originated in a woman aged 18-35 years in good health and CMV-seronegative. The V gene is TRBV6-4 and the J gene is TRBJ1-1; a tentative D call is TRBD1 (6 bases match). Sequenced sample: PBMCs. The nucleotide sequence is TGTGCCAGCAGTGACTCGACGGACAGTACTGAAGCTTTCTTT. Its product reads: CASSDSTDSTEAFF.